What follows describes a single TCR beta chain. This entry is derived from a study of OX40 agonist ivuxolimab in advanced cancers. The table came from immunoSEQ multiplex PCR; TCRdb's copy has only in-frame clones and leaves some out. The table has tens of thousands of clones, 80% to 90% seen once. CDR3 size: 15 residues. Per the germline V gene, CDR1 is MRHNA and CDR2 is SNTAGT. The ends lost 7 bases at V and 0 bases at J; junction bases unmatched: 5. V is TRBV6-4 and J is TRBJ2-3; 9 positions match TRBD1. This receptor was taken from an adult with an advanced solid tumor such as melanoma, head and neck, liver or kidney cancer. The sample here was CD4+ or CD8+ T cells sorted from blood, taken in a trial of the OX40 agonist ivuxolimab. The CDR3 sequence: CASTQGTGSTDTQYF. CDR3 nucleotide sequence: TGTGCCAGCACTCAGGGGACAGGGAGCACAGATACGCAGTATTTT.